The 3 T cell receptor beta chains presented below share a single source sample, sequenced in a study of blood T cell repertoires in COVID-19. The data were produced by immunoSEQ multiplex PCR, yet TCRdb's version contains in-frame clones alone and is incomplete. Of under 95,000 clones listed, around 80% are singletons. Sequencing input: peripheral blood. The origin of the receptors is a woman of 80 years or more with acute or convalescent COVID-19.

This clone has a handful of counts. The V and J genes are TRBV27 and TRBJ1-5, with D perhaps matching TRBD1 (5 bases). This CDR3 is built from 13 residues. CDR1 and CDR2 from the germline V gene are MNHEY and SMNVEV (reference sequence). V lost 6 bases to trimming and J lost 7 bases, with 13 bases between them. As DNA, the CDR3 is TGTGCCAGCAGGCAGGGCCAGTCACAGCCCCAGCATTTT. Amino acid sequence: CASRQGQSQPQHF.

This rearrangement joins TRBV7-8 to TRBJ2-7; tentative D call: TRBD2 (5 bases). V was cut by 7 bases and J by 6 bases, with 10 bases left in between. The CDR3 spans 11 residues. The germline gives CDR1 SGHVS, CDR2 FQNEAQ. CDR3 region: CASTLGAEQYF. DNA for the CDR3: TGTGCCAGCACCTTGGGAGCCGAGCAGTACTTC.

This chain uses TRBV3-1 (or the pseudogene TRBV3-2) with TRBJ2-7, with D perhaps TRBD1 (6 bases). The germline gives CDR1 LGHDT, CDR2 YNNKEL (reference sequence). The CDR3 loop spans 15 amino acids. Deletions cut 5 bases from V and 2 bases from J, with 16 bases between. CDR3 sequence: CASSEGQGSTYEQYF. The CDR3 nucleotides are TGTGCCAGCAGCGAGGGGCAGGGGAGTACCTACGAGCAGTACTTC.